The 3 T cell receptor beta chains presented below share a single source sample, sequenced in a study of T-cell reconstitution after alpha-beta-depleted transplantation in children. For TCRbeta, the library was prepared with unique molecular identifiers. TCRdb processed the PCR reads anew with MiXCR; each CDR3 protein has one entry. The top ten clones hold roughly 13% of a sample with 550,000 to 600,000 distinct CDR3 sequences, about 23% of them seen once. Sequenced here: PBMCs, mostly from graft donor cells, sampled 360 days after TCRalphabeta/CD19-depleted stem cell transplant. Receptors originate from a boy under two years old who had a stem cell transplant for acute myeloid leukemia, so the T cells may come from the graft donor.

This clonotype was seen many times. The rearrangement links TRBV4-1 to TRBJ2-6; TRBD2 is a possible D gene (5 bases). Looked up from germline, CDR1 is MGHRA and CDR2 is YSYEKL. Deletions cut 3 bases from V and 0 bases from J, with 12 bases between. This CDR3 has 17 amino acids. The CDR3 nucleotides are TGCGCCAGCAGCCATGGGAGCCTAGTCTCTGGGGCCAACGTCCTGACTTTC. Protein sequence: CASSHGSLVSGANVLTF.

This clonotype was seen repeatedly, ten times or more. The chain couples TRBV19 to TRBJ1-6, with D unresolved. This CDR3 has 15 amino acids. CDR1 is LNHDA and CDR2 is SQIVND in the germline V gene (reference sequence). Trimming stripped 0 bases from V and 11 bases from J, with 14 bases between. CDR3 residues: CASSIDRTYGPPLHF. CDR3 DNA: TGTGCCAGTAGTATAGATCGGACTTACGGGCCACCCCTCCACTTT. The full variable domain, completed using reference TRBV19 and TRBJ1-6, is DGGITQSPKYLFRKEGQNVTLSCEQNLNHDAMYWYRQDPGQGLRLIYYSQIVNDFQKGDIAEGYSVSREKKESFPLTVTSAQKNPTAFYLCASSIDRTYGPPLHFGNGTRLTVT.

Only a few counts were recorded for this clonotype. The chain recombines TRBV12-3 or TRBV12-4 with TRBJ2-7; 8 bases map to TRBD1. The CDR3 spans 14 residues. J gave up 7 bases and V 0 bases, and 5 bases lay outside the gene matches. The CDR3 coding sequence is TGTGCCAGCAGTTTAGCCGACAGGGGCGTGGAGCAGTACTTC. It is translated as CASSLADRGVEQYF.